This TCR beta chain originates from a study of CD8 T cells in ankylosing spondylitis. Trimming left V 1 base short and J 2 bases short, with 13 bases between. The CDR3 length is 15 residues. Germline-derived CDR1 and CDR2 are SGHDT and YYEEEE. This clonotype came up many times. Antigen unknown. Library preparation for TCR beta used quantitative 5'-RACE with molecular barcodes. In TCRdb, the 5' RACE reads were re-called with MiXCR into one record per CDR3 protein. The sample has tens of thousands of distinct CDR3 sequences; 4.5% to 6% are singletons. Regarding the study as a whole: Significant enrichment of disease-linked clones was reportedly seen in matched ankylosing spondylitis synovial fluid. With a CD8+ phenotype, disease-linked clones were relatively rare in peripheral blood.

The TCR originated in a male donor with ankylosing spondylitis or in good health (not recorded which). The gene calls are TRBV5-6 and TRBJ2-7; D is possibly TRBD2 (5 bases). Sequencing was performed on blood, either unsorted or a sorted T cell fraction (not recorded which). The CDR3 here is CASSLYGGGAYEQYF. The CDR3, as DNA: TGTGCCAGCAGCTTGTACGGAGGAGGTGCCTACGAGCAGTACTTC. Looking up the rest from reference TRBV5-6 and TRBJ2-7 gives the full variable domain: DAGVTQSPTHLIKTRGQQVTLRCSPKSGHDTVSWYQQALGQGPQFIFQYYEEEERQRGNFPDRFSGHQFPNYSSELNVNALLLGDSALYLCASSLYGGGAYEQYFGPGTRLTVT.